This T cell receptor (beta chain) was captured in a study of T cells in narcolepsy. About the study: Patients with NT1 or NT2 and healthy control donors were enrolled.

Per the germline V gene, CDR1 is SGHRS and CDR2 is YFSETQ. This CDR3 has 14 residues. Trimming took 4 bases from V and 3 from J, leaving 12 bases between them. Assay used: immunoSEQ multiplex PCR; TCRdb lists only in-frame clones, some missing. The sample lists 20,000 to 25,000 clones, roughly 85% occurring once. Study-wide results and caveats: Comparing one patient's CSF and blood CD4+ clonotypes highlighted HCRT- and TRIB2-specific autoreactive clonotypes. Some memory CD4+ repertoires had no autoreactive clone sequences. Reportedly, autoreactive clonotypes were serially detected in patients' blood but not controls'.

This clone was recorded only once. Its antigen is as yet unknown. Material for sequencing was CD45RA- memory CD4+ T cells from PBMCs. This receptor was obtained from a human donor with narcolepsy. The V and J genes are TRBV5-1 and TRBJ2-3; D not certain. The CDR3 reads CASSPSHITDTQYF. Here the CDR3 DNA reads TGCGCCAGCAGCCCCTCACACATAACAGATACGCAGTATTTT. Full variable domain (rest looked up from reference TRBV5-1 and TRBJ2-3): KAGVTQTPRYLIKTRGQQVTLSCSPISGHRSVSWYQQTPGQGLQFLFEYFSETQRNKGNFPGRFSGRQFSNSRSEMNVSTLELGDSALYLCASSPSHITDTQYFGPGTRLTVL.